The 17 T cell receptor beta chains in this list originate from one sample, sequenced in a study of naive and memory T cell subsets. TCR cDNA received a 3' ligated oligonucleotide that carried a UMI. Four PCR rounds used nested alpha and beta constant region primers plus the SP2 primer. TCRdb passed the 5' RACE reads through MiXCR, listing each CDR3 protein once. The sample records about 48,000 distinct CDR3 sequences, approximately 4.5% being singletons. The source of these receptors is a female donor in good health.

This clonotype was picked up many times. The rearrangement joins TRBV2 to TRBJ1-2; D may be TRBD1 (5 bases). The length of the CDR3 is 13 residues. The V gene lost 1 base and the J gene lost 2 bases, with 5 bases spanning the gap. Germline CDR1 is SNHLY and CDR2 is FYNNEI. The CDR3 DNA reads TGTGCCAGCAGTGAAGGGGGGAACTATGGCTACACCTTC. The encoded protein is CASSEGGNYGYTF.

The rearrangement uses TRBV5-1 and TRBJ2-2; 8 bases are shared with TRBD1. Germline V gene sequence: CDR1 SGHRS, CDR2 YFSETQ. This CDR3 is built from 16 residues. With 3 bases clipped from V and 0 bases from J, the junction kept 4 bases outside the gene matches. The CDR3 protein is CASSSRGPSNTGELFF. CDR3 bases: TGCGCCAGCAGCTCCAGGGGGCCCTCGAACACCGGGGAGCTGTTTTTT.

Worth noting for this clonotype: This may be a read error, as it is one base from a much larger clone. The CDR3 DNA reads as TGCAGTGCGCGGACTAGCGGGGCCTACAATGAGCAGATCTTC. It specifies CSARTSGAYNEQIF. V gene TRBV20-1 combines with J gene TRBJ2-1; TRBD2 matches at 12 bases. Germline values: CDR1 DFQATT, CDR2 SNEGSKA (reference sequence). This CDR3 comprises 14 residues.

For this clonotype: Just one base apart from a much larger clone, this may be a read error. V and J are TRBV6-5 and TRBJ2-2; no reliable D call. CDR1 and CDR2 from the germline V gene are MNHEY and SVGAGI. This CDR3 region has 15 residues. The V and J ends lost 2 bases and 4 bases respectively, with 11 bases between them. This CDR3 is CASSYGLGFTGELFF. DNA of the CDR3: TGTGCCAGCAGTTACGGGTTAGGTTTCACCGGGGAGCTGTTTTTT.

This clonotype was recorded many times. This chain links TRBV27 with TRBJ2-3; 7 bases align to TRBD2. The CDR3 runs to 15 residues. Germline CDR1 MNHEY, CDR2 SMNVEV (reference sequence). The V segment lost 7 bases and the J segment 0 bases; nucleotides outside the gene matches: 7. DNA of the CDR3: TGTGCCAGCACCCAGTGGCGGGAGAGCACAGATACGCAGTATTTT. Its translation: CASTQWRESTDTQYF.

This clonotype was found many times. J is TRBJ1-5 and V is TRBV7-8, with D possibly TRBD1 on 5 matching bases. Germline-derived CDR1 and CDR2 are SGHVS and FQNEAQ. This CDR3 is built from 16 residues. Deletions cut 0 bases from V and 5 bases from J, with 14 bases between. CDR3 sequence: CASSLAFRQGDQPQHF. DNA of the CDR3: TGTGCCAGCAGCTTAGCGTTTCGTCAGGGAGATCAGCCCCAGCATTTT.

A few counts support this clonotype. This chain links TRBV5-1 with TRBJ2-5; the match to TRBD1 covers 7 bases. CDR3 length equals 17 residues. After removal of 7 bases from V and 4 bases from J, the junction contained 19 bases not matched to a gene. Germline loops: CDR1 SGHRS, CDR2 YFSETQ. CDR3 DNA: TGCGCCAGCCGAAGCTACTACAGGGGTGTAATAGGAGAGACCCAGTACTTC. This encodes CASRSYYRGVIGETQYF.

This clonotype appeared many times. This rearrangement joins TRBV6-5 to TRBJ2-7, with TRBD2 matching over 7 bases. CDR3 length: 16 residues. Trimming took 3 bases from V and 2 from J; bases not matched to a gene: 10. CDR1 MNHEY and CDR2 SVGAGI come from the germline V gene. The CDR3 bases are TGTGCCAGCAGTTATTTTCCGGGACTACGGACCTACGAGCAGTACTTC. It is translated as CASSYFPGLRTYEQYF.

This clonotype came up a few times. The chain employs TRBV7-9 and TRBJ2-6, with TRBD1 matching over 9 bases. Per the germline V gene, CDR1 is SEHNR and CDR2 is FQNEAQ (reference sequence). Trimming at V came to 5 bases and at J to 0 bases, leaving 11 bases not matched to a gene. This CDR3 comprises 19 residues. CDR3 DNA sequence: TGTGCCAGCAGCCCCGCCCGGGACAGGGAATCCTCTGGGGCCAACGTCCTGACTTTC. Amino acid sequence: CASSPARDRESSGANVLTF.

This clonotype has ten or more counts. V gene TRBV6-1 combines with J gene TRBJ1-1; D is perhaps TRBD1 (6 bases). V lost 7 bases to trimming and J lost 2 bases, with 17 bases between them. The germline V gene encodes CDR1 MNHNS and CDR2 SASEGT. This CDR3 region has 15 residues. The DNA for the CDR3 is TGTGCCAGCAATCCACAGGGTGGAAAAAACACTGAAGCTTTCTTT. Amino acid sequence: CASNPQGGKNTEAFF.

This clonotype has ten or more counts. This rearrangement joins TRBV19 to TRBJ2-1, with 8 nucleotides matching TRBD2. Germline CDR1 reads LNHDA; CDR2 reads SQIVND (reference sequence). CDR3 length equals 16 residues. V was pared by 8 bases and J by 3 bases, with 12 bases of the junction left unmatched. The CDR3 loop reads CASRLAGSGGYNEQFF. The CDR3 bases are TGTGCCAGTCGGCTAGCGGGTTCGGGAGGCTACAATGAGCAGTTCTTC.

This clonotype was recorded many times. The rearrangement joins TRBV28 to TRBJ1-5, with 7 nucleotides matching TRBD1. The germline V gene has CDR1 MDHEN and CDR2 SYDVKM. The CDR3 consists of 16 residues. Trimming cost V 6 bases and J 4 bases; bases outside gene matches: 12. As DNA, the CDR3 is TGTGCCAGCAGCCGATACCCTTCGACAGGGAATCAGCCCCAGCATTTT. Translating it yields CASSRYPSTGNQPQHF.

This clonotype was counted ten times or more. CDR3 protein: CASNSQGATYEQYF. As DNA, the CDR3 is TGTGCCAGCAACTCACAGGGGGCGACCTACGAGCAGTACTTC. This chain links TRBV28 with TRBJ2-7, with 9 bases identical to TRBD1. Germline lookup yields CDR1 MDHEN and CDR2 SYDVKM. The CDR3 has 14 residues. V dropped 7 bases and J dropped 2; count of bases not matched to a gene: 6.

This clonotype was detected many times. V and J are TRBV5-1 and TRBJ2-3; TRBD2 matches at 8 bases. CDR3 size: 16 residues. Unmatched junction bases numbered 7, after V lost 4 bases and J lost 0 bases. Germline V gene sequence: CDR1 SGHRS, CDR2 YFSETQ. DNA of the CDR3: TGCGCCAGCAGCCCTTTCCTAGCGGGTAGCACAGATACGCAGTATTTT. Its translation is CASSPFLAGSTDTQYF.

This clonotype was counted between two and nine times. This rearrangement joins TRBV19 to TRBJ2-6; 8 bases are shared with TRBD1. J lost 5 bases, V lost 5 bases, and 14 bases had no gene match. From germline, CDR1 is LNHDA and CDR2 SQIVND (reference sequence). CDR3 size: 18 residues. The CDR3 is CASSSRGTGAGWANVLTF. CDR3 DNA sequence: TGTGCCAGTAGTTCCCGCGGGACAGGTGCCGGTTGGGCCAACGTCCTGACTTTC.

V usage is TRBV29-1 and J usage is TRBJ2-5; no definite D call. This CDR3 has 10 amino acids. Germline V gene sequence: CDR1 SQVTM, CDR2 ANQGSEA. V was trimmed by 8 bases and J by 6 bases, leaving 10 bases between them. The CDR3 protein is CSIVLQTQYF. In nucleotides, the CDR3 is TGCAGCATTGTCCTACAGACCCAGTACTTC.

Many counts were recorded for this clonotype. CDR3 residues: CASSKDNLYEQYF. DNA of the CDR3: TGTGCCAGCAGTAAGGACAACCTCTACGAGCAGTACTTC. J is TRBJ2-7 and V is TRBV2; the D gene is possibly TRBD1 (5 bases). V gave up 5 bases and J gave up 3 bases, with 11 bases separating them. The CDR3 totals 13 residues. The V gene's germline CDR1 is SNHLY and CDR2 FYNNEI.